These T cell receptor beta chains were read from a single sample in a study of T cells in Graves' hyperthyroidism and ophthalmopathy. Using its own MiXCR run on the multiplex PCR reads, TCRdb lists one record per CDR3 protein. The sample lists some 350,000 distinct CDR3 sequences, approximately 13% occurring once. The sequencing sample was made of blood. These receptors all stem from a woman aged 40 to 49 with Graves' ophthalmopathy. The CDR3 runs from the conserved cysteine through the conserved F or W. A D gene is named only where the DNA matches it firmly. Expanded clones get a size class; other rows say once, few or many, or leave the size out.

TRBJ2-1 | TRBV7-9 | many | TRBD2 | TGTGCCAGCAGCCCCACTCCTGGGACTAGCGACTACAATGAGCAGTTCTTC | CASSPTPGTSDYNEQFF
TRBJ2-3 | TRBV5-4 | NA | NA | TGTGCCAGCAGCAAAACAGGGTCAGATACGCAGTATTTT | CASSKTGSDTQYF
TRBJ2-7 | TRBV20-1 | few | NA | TGCAGTGCTAGAGCCAATCTCTACGAGCAGTACTTC | CSARANLYEQYF
TRBJ1-2 | TRBV6-2/TRBV6-3 | few | TRBD1 | TGTGCCAGCAGTCAACAGGGGGCGCGTGGTGGCTACACCTTC | CASSQQGARGGYTF
TRBJ1-4 | TRBV7-8 | NA | TRBD1 | TGTGCCAGCAGCTCCGCCGGACAGGGTTCTGAAAAACTGTTTTTT | CASSSAGQGSEKLFF
TRBJ1-1 | TRBV14 | many | NA | TGTGCCAGCAGCCAAGATCGGCTGCGGGTCCCCAAAGCTTTCTTT | CASSQDRLRVPKAFF
TRBJ2-1 | TRBV12-3/TRBV12-4 | many | NA | TGTGCCAGCGGGACTTATAGCAATGAGCAGTTCTTC | CASGTYSNEQFF
TRBJ1-5 | TRBV2 | many | NA | TGTGCCAGCAGTGAAGCAGGGTATAGCAATCAGCCCCAGCATTTT | CASSEAGYSNQPQHF
TRBJ2-2 | TRBV5-6 | NA | TRBD2 | TGTGCCAGCAGCTCGATAGCGGGAATGAACACCGGGGAGCTGTTTTTT | CASSSIAGMNTGELFF
TRBJ1-1 | TRBV3-1 | many | TRBD1 | TGTGCCAGCAGTCCTCTCGACAGGGGGGTGAACACTGAAGCTTTCTTT | CASSPLDRGVNTEAFF
TRBJ2-1 | TRBV5-1 | few | NA | TGCGCCAGCAGCCTCTACGATTCGGGAAATGAGCAGTTCTTC | CASSLYDSGNEQFF
TRBJ2-1 | TRBV5-1 | many | TRBD2 | TGCGCCAGCAGCTTGGGACTAGCGGGACCATCGGTTGAGCAGTTCTTC | CASSLGLAGPSVEQFF
TRBJ2-1 | TRBV29-1 | many | NA | TGCAGCGTTGACCGCTCCGACAGCAGTGAGCAGTTCTTC | CSVDRSDSSEQFF
TRBJ2-4 | TRBV12-3/TRBV12-4 | many | TRBD2 | TGTGCCAGCAGTTTCTCTAACGGGGGGGAACGAAACATTCAGTACTTC | CASSFSNGGERNIQYF
TRBJ2-3 | TRBV24-1 | many | NA | TGTGCCACCAGTGGTTTGATCGTTACGCAGTATTTT | CATSGLIVTQYF
TRBJ2-1 | TRBV19 | few | TRBD2 | TGTGCCAGCGGAGAACTAGCGGGATCCTACAATGAGCAGTTCTTC | CASGELAGSYNEQFF
TRBJ2-1 | TRBV3-1 | many | TRBD2 | TGTGCCAGCAGCCAAGACGCGGGAGAGTCGTGCGAGCAGTTCTTC | CASSQDAGESCEQFF
TRBJ2-7 | TRBV7-8 | many | TRBD1 | TGTGCCAGCAGCTCCGACAGGGGATACGAGCAGTACTTC | CASSSDRGYEQYF
TRBJ2-3 | TRBV20-1 | NA | TRBD2 | TGCAGTGCTAGAAGACTAGCGGGGGGGCCAGATACGCAGTATTTT | CSARRLAGGPDTQYF
TRBJ2-7 | TRBV11-2 | NA | NA | TGTGCCAGCAGCTCTTTGGCGGGTAGGAGGGAGTTCTACGAGCAGTACTTC | CASSSLAGRREFYEQYF
TRBJ2-7 | TRBV28 | many | TRBD2 | TGTGCCAGCAGTTTAAGTACTAGCGGGCTCTCCTACGAGCAGTACTTC | CASSLSTSGLSYEQYF
TRBJ1-1 | TRBV14 | many | NA | TGTGCCAGCAGCCAAGGACAGCTGAACACTGAAGCTTTCTTT | CASSQGQLNTEAFF
TRBJ2-5 | TRBV24-1 | many | TRBD1 | TGTGCCACCAGTGACACGACAGGGGGTCGTGAGACCCAGTACTTC | CATSDTTGGRETQYF
TRBJ1-2 | TRBV9 | few | NA | TGTGCCAGCAGCGCTCCGACGGACACCTCCTCGAGTGGCTACACCTTC | CASSAPTDTSSSGYTF
TRBJ2-2 | TRBV4-1 | many | TRBD1 | TGCGCCAGCAGCCAAGAGACAGGGGGATTAGCCGGGGAGCTGTTTTTT | CASSQETGGLAGELFF
TRBJ1-2 | TRBV9 | NA | TRBD1 | TGTGCCAGCAGCGTCGCAGGGGGCGCAAACTATGGCTACACCTTC | CASSVAGGANYGYTF